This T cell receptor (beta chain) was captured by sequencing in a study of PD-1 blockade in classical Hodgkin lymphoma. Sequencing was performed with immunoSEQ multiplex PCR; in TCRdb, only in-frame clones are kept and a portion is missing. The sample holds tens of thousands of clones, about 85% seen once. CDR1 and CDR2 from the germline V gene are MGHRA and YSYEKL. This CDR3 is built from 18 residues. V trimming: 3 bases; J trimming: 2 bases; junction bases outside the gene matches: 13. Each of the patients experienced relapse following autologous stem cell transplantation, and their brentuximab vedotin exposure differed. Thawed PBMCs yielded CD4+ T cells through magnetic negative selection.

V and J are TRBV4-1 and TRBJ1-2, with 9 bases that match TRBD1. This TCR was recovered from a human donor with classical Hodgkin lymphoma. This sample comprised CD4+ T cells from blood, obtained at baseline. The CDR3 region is CASSHPDMDRGFNYGYTF. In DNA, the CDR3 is TGCGCCAGCAGCCACCCCGATATGGACAGGGGCTTCAACTATGGCTACACCTTC.